This TCR beta chain was sequenced for a study of patients and donors after allogeneic stem cell transplantation. Using its own MiXCR run on the RT-PCR reads, TCRdb lists one record per CDR3 protein. Seen here are 920,000 or so distinct CDR3 sequences, roughly 17% observed once, and the top ten hold 5% to 6.5%. Germline values: CDR1 SGDLS, CDR2 YYNGEE. The CDR3 spans 17 residues. The trim removed 4 bases at V and 9 bases at J, leaving 15 bases unmatched. V usage is TRBV9 and J usage is TRBJ2-1; 11 bases line up with TRBD2. Material: blood, either unsorted or a sorted T cell fraction (not recorded which). The receptor comes from a human donor who was either an allogeneic HSCT recipient or a stem cell or donor lymphocyte infusion donor (not recorded which). It is not recorded whose cells these are; they may come from a transplant donor. In DNA, the CDR3 is TGTGCCAGCAGCCCACTAAATCAACTAGCGGGAGTCGGTGAGCAGTTCTTC. Amino acids: CASSPLNQLAGVGEQFF.